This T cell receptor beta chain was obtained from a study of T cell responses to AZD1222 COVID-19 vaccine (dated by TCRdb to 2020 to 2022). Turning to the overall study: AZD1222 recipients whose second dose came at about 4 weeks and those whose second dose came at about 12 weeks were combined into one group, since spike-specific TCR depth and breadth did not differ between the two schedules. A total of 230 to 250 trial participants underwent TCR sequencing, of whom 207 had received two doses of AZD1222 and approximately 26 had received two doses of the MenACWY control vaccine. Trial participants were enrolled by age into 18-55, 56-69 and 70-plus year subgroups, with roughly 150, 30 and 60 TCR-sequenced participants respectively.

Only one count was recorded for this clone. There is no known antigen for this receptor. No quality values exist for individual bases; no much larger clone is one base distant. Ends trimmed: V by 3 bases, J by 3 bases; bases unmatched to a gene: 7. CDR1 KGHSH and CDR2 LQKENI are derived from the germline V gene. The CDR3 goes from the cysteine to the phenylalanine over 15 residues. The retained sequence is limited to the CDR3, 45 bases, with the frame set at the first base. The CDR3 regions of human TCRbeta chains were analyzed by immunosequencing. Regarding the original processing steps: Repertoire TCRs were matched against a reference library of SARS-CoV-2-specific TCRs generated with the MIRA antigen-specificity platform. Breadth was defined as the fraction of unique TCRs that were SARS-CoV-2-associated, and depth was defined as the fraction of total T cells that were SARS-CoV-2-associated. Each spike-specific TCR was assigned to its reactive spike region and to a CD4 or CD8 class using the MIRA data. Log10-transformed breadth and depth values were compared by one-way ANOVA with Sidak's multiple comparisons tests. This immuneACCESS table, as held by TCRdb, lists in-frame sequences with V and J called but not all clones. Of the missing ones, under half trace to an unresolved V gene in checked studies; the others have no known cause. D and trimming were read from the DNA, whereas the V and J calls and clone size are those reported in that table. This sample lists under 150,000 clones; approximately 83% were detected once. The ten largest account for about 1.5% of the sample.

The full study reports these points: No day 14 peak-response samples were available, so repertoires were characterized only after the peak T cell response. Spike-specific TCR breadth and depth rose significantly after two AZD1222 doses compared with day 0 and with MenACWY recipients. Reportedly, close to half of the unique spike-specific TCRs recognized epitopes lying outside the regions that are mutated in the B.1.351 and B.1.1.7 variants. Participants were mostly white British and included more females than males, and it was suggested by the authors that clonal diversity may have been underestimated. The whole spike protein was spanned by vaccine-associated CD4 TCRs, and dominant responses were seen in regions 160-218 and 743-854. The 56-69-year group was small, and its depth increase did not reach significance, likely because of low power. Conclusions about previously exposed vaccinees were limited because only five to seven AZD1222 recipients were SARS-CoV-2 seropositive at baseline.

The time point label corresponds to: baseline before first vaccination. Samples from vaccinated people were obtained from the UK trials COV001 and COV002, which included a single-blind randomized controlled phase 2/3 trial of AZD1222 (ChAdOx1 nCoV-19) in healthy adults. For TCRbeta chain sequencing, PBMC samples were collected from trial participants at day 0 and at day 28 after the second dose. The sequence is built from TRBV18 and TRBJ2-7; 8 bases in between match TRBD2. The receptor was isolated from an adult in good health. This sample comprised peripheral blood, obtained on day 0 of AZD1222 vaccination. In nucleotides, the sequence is TGTGCCAGCTCACCCGGGACTAGACTCCTCTACGAGCAGTACTTC. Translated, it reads CASSPGTRLLYEQYF.